Shown below are 8 T cell receptor beta chains from a single sample sequenced in a study of shared clonotypes between healthy human individuals (dated by TCRdb to about 2020). Library preparation was by the immunoSEQ multiplex PCR assay. In TCRdb, the immuneACCESS table is reduced to in-frame sequences with V and J assigned. These tables do not hold every clone; where another copy was compared, an unresolved V gene accounts for under half, and the others remain unexplained. Recorded for this sample are fewer than 1 million clones; roughly 96% of them occurred a single time. The top ten constitute less than 0.25% of the sample. CD8 naive samples were CD45RO-negative cells positively selected for CCR7, giving a CD45RA+CCR7+ population that excluded TemRA cells. Material: naive CD8+ T cells sorted from blood. In light of the paper, this sample's cell subset or site label describes: CD45RA+CCR7+. The source is a man aged 30 to 39 in good health.

This clone was counted once. This chain joins TRBV7-6 and TRBJ2-6; 9 bases map to TRBD2. The V and J ends lost 1 base and 3 bases, in that order; junction bases with no gene match: 1. There are 16 residues in the CDR3. The germline gives CDR1 SGHVS, CDR2 FNYEAQ. CDR3 sequence (DNA): TGTGCCAGCAGCTTAGAACTAGCGGGTGGGGCCAACGTCCTGACTTTC. This translates into CASSLELAGGANVLTF.

V is TRBV19 and J is TRBJ2-2; TRBD2 agrees at 12 bases. CDR1 is LNHDA and CDR2 is SQIVND in the germline V gene (reference sequence). V shed 5 bases and J 5 bases; nucleotides not matched to a gene: 15. The CDR3 is 19 amino acids. This chain's CDR3 is CASSSRTSGTSARTGELFF. The DNA of the CDR3 is TGTGCCAGTAGTTCCAGGACTAGCGGGACTTCCGCGAGAACCGGGGAGCTGTTTTTT.

The V call is TRBV7-2, the J call TRBJ2-1; a possible D gene is TRBD1 (6 bases). The CDR3 is made up of 16 amino acids. The germline gives CDR1 SGHTA, CDR2 FQGNSA. V was shortened by 7 bases and J by 8 bases, with 24 bases between the two germline ends. The CDR3 coding sequence is TGTGCCAGCACCACGATATCAGACAGGAACAGGGATGAGCAGTTCTTC. It encodes CASTTISDRNRDEQFF.

The rearrangement joins TRBV27 to TRBJ2-1, with 10 positions matching TRBD2. Germline lookup yields CDR1 MNHEY and CDR2 SMNVEV (reference sequence). The CDR3 is 14 amino acids. After removal of 7 bases from V and 5 bases from J, the junction contained 5 bases not matched to a gene. The CDR3 reads CASTILAGNNEQFF. As DNA, the CDR3 is TGTGCCAGCACCATACTAGCGGGGAACAATGAGCAGTTCTTC.

The rearrangement links TRBV19 to TRBJ2-1; 10 bases agree with TRBD2. The germline V gene has CDR1 LNHDA and CDR2 SQIVND (reference sequence). This CDR3 is built from 15 residues. J gave up 4 bases and V 3 bases, and 3 bases lay outside the gene matches. The CDR3 sequence: CASSIALAGYNEQFF. DNA for the CDR3: TGTGCCAGTAGTATTGCACTAGCGGGATACAATGAGCAGTTCTTC.

With regard to this clone: The sample holds other DNA sequences that translate to the same CDR3. The rearrangement joins TRBV5-4 to TRBJ2-1; no clear D gene. This CDR3 is 11 amino acids long. The V gene lost 0 bases and the J gene lost 7 bases, with 2 bases spanning the gap. CDR1 and CDR2 (germline): SGHNT, YYREEE (reference sequence). The CDR3 DNA reads TGTGCCAGCAGCTTGGATAATGAGCAGTTCTTC. This gives the protein CASSLDNEQFF.

The rearrangement links TRBV25-1 to TRBJ2-1; D not certain. The ends were cut back, 2 bases at V and 11 bases at J, with 10 bases in the middle. The CDR3 consists of 12 residues. Germline V CDR1 and CDR2: MGHDK, SYGVNS. The DNA for the CDR3 is TGTGCCAGCAGTGAAGGCTTGAGGCAGCAGTTCTTC. Its translation is CASSEGLRQQFF.

The CDR3 is CASSFPNTEAFF. The CDR3 DNA is TGTGCCAGCAGCTTCCCGAACACTGAAGCTTTCTTT. The V and J genes are TRBV5-6 and TRBJ1-1; D not certain. The V gene's germline CDR1 is SGHDT and CDR2 YYEEEE. V shed 2 bases and J shed 1 base, with 3 bases lying between them. The CDR3 is 12 amino acids.